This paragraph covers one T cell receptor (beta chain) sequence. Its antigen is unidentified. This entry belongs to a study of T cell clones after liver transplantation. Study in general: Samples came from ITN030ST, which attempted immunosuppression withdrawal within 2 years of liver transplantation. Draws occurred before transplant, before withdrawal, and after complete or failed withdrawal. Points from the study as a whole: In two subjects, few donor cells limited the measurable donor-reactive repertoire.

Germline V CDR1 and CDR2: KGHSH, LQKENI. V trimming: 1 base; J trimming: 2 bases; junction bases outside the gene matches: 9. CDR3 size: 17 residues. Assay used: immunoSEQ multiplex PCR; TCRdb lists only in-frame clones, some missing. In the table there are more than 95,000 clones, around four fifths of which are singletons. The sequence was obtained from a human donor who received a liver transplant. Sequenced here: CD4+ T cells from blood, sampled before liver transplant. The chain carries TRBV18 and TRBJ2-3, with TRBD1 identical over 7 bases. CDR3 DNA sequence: TGTGCCAGCTCACCACTGCCCAGACAGGGTTCCACAGATACGCAGTATTTT. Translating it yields CASSPLPRQGSTDTQYF.